A selection of T cell receptor beta chains follows, all from one sample in a study of graft-versus-host responses after intestinal transplantation. Clones were read by immunoSEQ multiplex PCR, and TCRdb kept only the in-frame ones, dropping some. The repertoire holds under 30,000 clones, with approximately 85% as singletons. The specimen was PBMCs, collected 463 days after intestinal transplant. These receptors were taken from a human patient who received an intestinal transplant, so some T cells may come from the graft donor. CDR3s include the opening cysteine and the closing phenylalanine or tryptophan. The order of the fields is clone size, V gene, CDR3 length, J gene, CDR3 protein. Clone size is stated in some rows and not others, as once, few, many or a class when expanded.

size: NA; V: TRBV6-5; length: 13; J: TRBJ2-3; CDR3: CASSPRAPDTQYF
size: NA; V: TRBV1; length: 16; J: TRBJ1-3; CDR3: CTSSRDRGRRGDTIYF
size: NA; V: TRBV13; length: 15; J: TRBJ2-1; CDR3: CASSPASGRGNEQFF
size: NA; V: TRBV7-6; length: 13; J: TRBJ2-7; CDR3: CATARITDYEQYF
size: NA; V: TRBV6-5; length: 15; J: TRBJ2-3; CDR3: CATLDGAAGADTQYF
size: NA; V: TRBV6-5; length: 15; J: TRBJ2-2; CDR3: CASSWNRGNTGELFF
size: once; V: TRBV25-1; length: 15; J: TRBJ1-1; CDR3: CASSEYEGGDTEAFF
size: NA; V: TRBV2; length: 13; J: TRBJ1-5; CDR3: CASRQGYSQPQHF
size: NA; V: TRBV7-8; length: 13; J: TRBJ2-3; CDR3: CASNALPAGAQYF
size: NA; V: TRBV18; length: 16; J: TRBJ1-3; CDR3: CASSPPGMSSGNTIYF
size: few; V: TRBV12-5; length: 12; J: TRBJ1-1; CDR3: CASGLGRSEAFF
size: NA; V: TRBV28; length: 15; J: TRBJ2-3; CDR3: CASSLSDRDTDTQYF
size: NA; V: TRBV5-1; length: 15; J: TRBJ1-5; CDR3: CASSERPSSNQPQHF
size: NA; V: TRBV2; length: 15; J: TRBJ1-2; CDR3: CASRDGASRVYGYTF
size: NA; V: TRBV6-6; length: 14; J: TRBJ2-3; CDR3: CASSHTGGTDTQYF
size: NA; V: TRBV21-1; length: 14; J: TRBJ1-1; CDR3: CASSPGTPNTEAFF
size: NA; V: TRBV27; length: 15; J: TRBJ2-1; CDR3: CASSDYRTAYNEQFF
size: NA; V: TRBV5-5; length: 14; J: TRBJ2-3; CDR3: CASSFSGSTDTQYF
size: NA; V: TRBV27; length: 16; J: TRBJ2-1; CDR3: CASSLEAGQGLVEQFF
size: NA; V: TRBV19; length: 16; J: TRBJ2-3; CDR3: CASSSDYQLEADTQYF
size: few; V: TRBV10-1; length: 15; J: TRBJ2-1; CDR3: CASHSAVPPGNEQFF
size: NA; V: TRBV6-5; length: 15; J: TRBJ2-5; CDR3: CASENRGSGRSAQYF
size: NA; V: TRBV6-6; length: 13; J: TRBJ1-1; CDR3: CASSYSQNTEAFF
size: NA; V: TRBV10-2; length: 12; J: TRBJ2-7; CDR3: CASTGDSYEQYF
size: NA; V: TRBV6-6; length: 14; J: TRBJ2-5; CDR3: CASSYLGVGETQYF
size: few; V: TRBV5-8; length: 18; J: TRBJ2-3; CDR3: CASSSGRLMGLAGDTQYF
size: NA; V: TRBV28; length: 24; J: TRBJ2-6; CDR3: CASSLRAVGVQTSGHRSGANVLTF
size: NA; V: TRBV27; length: 16; J: TRBJ1-6; CDR3: CASSFSGQGRNSPLHF
size: NA; V: TRBV6-5; length: 13; J: TRBJ2-7; CDR3: CASSYSISAEQYF
size: NA; V: TRBV2; length: 15; J: TRBJ2-1; CDR3: CASSPLAGGDNEQFF
size: NA; V: TRBV7-8; length: 15; J: TRBJ2-5; CDR3: CASSPTSGIQETQYF
size: NA; V: TRBV29-1; length: 14; J: TRBJ2-3; CDR3: CSVEGTGVTDTQYF
size: NA; V: TRBV5-1; length: 13; J: TRBJ1-5; CDR3: CASSSGNNQPQHF
size: NA; V: TRBV7-8; length: 16; J: TRBJ1-4; CDR3: CASSLGGAVVNEKLFF
size: NA; V: TRBV5-4; length: 16; J: TRBJ1-1; CDR3: CASSLIGGGFFPEAFF
size: NA; V: TRBV19; length: 12; J: TRBJ1-2; CDR3: CASSMTGRGYTF
size: NA; V: TRBV27; length: 17; J: TRBJ2-2; CDR3: CASRVYSGSSVTGELFF
size: NA; V: TRBV9; length: 16; J: TRBJ1-3; CDR3: CASSVRQSVSGNTIYF